A selection of T cell receptor beta chains follows, all from one sample in a study of shared clonotypes between healthy human individuals. Libraries were prepared by immunoSEQ multiplex PCR; TCRdb keeps only in-frame clonotypes and omits some of them. The data show about 1 million clones, roughly 80% seen once. The sequencing sample was made of memory CD4+ T cells sorted from blood. Every receptor here comes from a man younger than 35 in good health. Each CDR3 is given with its conserved first and last residue. A D gene is named only where the DNA matches it firmly. Where a row states a size, it is once, few, many or the class of an expanded clone; other rows omit it.

TRBV10-3,-,once,TRBJ1-6,CAIRSPTGGNSPLHF
TRBV19,TRBD2,-,TRBJ2-3,CASTWTSGTDTQYF
TRBV7-3,-,-,TRBJ2-1,CASSLTFGSWNEQFF
TRBV27,TRBD2,-,TRBJ2-2,CASRLPLDSGRTGELFF
TRBV14,-,-,TRBJ2-3,CASSQDLGGAQYF
TRBV2,-,-,TRBJ2-7,CATALSEQYF
TRBV7-9,-,-,TRBJ2-1,CASSPYSYSYNEQFF
TRBV9,-,-,TRBJ1-3,CASSVQGVGNTIYF
TRBV6-5,-,-,TRBJ2-1,CAGSSQGHKQFF
TRBV11-2,-,-,TRBJ2-7,CASSLGQASYEQYF
TRBV6-1,-,-,TRBJ1-1,CASIEGMNTEAFF
TRBV7-2,TRBD1,few,TRBJ1-2,CASSSGLDDRGAGYTF
TRBV19,-,-,TRBJ1-3,CASTRDSGNTIYF
TRBV28,-,-,TRBJ2-2,CASSITPGPRAGELFF
TRBV2,TRBD1,-,TRBJ2-7,CASNRDRTYEQYF
TRBV5-1,-,-,TRBJ1-1,CASSSGGSWDTEAFF
TRBV7-2,-,few,TRBJ2-3,CASSFERQSSTDTQYF
TRBV25-1,-,-,TRBJ2-5,CASSMTPQETQYF
TRBV18,-,-,TRBJ1-2,CASIPPGVEFYGYTF
TRBV4-1,TRBD1,-,TRBJ1-3,CASSQGRARGRGGNTIYF
TRBV19,TRBD1,-,TRBJ1-2,CASSTRQGSNYGYTF
TRBV5-1,TRBD1,-,TRBJ1-5,CASSPGQSSNQPQHF
TRBV10-3,-,-,TRBJ1-1,CAISENRANTEAFF
TRBV18,-,-,TRBJ1-6,CASSPRDGTSYNSPLHF
TRBV5-1,TRBD1,few,TRBJ1-1,CASSLGFGTGGRLTEAFF
TRBV7-2,-,-,TRBJ2-1,CASSLGGGSLPFF
TRBV18,-,-,TRBJ2-5,CASSPPTRETQYF
TRBV7-2,TRBD2,-,TRBJ2-7,CASSLAAGVFTEQYF
TRBV2,-,few,TRBJ1-2,CASSVASPSYTF
TRBV20-1,-,-,TRBJ2-3,CSAGELDTQYF
TRBV14,-,-,TRBJ2-1,CASSPYKGGVGNEQFF
TRBV5-4,-,few,TRBJ2-1,CASSLVLVSENEQFF
TRBV19,-,few,TRBJ2-2,CATHDWTGELFF
TRBV6-4,-,few,TRBJ2-7,CASGTFSYEQYF
TRBV7-9,TRBD1,-,TRBJ1-4,CASSLGDRDNEKLFF
TRBV6-5,-,-,TRBJ1-4,CASRFATNEKLFF
TRBV28,TRBD1,-,TRBJ2-2,CASRTGRGTGELFF
TRBV15,-,-,TRBJ1-5,CATSLSGDQHSQHF
TRBV20-1,-,-,TRBJ2-1,CSARDRAEQFF
TRBV7-7,TRBD1,-,TRBJ1-2,CASSPEDRGRDSYTF
TRBV29-1,TRBD1,-,TRBJ2-1,CSVGRQGNEQFF
TRBV6-4,-,few,TRBJ1-1,CATNSGGRDPF
TRBV4-1,TRBD2,-,TRBJ2-5,CASSQPRLAGGLQETQYF
TRBV30,-,-,TRBJ2-5,CAWSVQGRGMETQYF
TRBV4-1,-,few,TRBJ2-3,CASSARDSSSTDTQYF
TRBV6-6,TRBD1,-,TRBJ1-2,CASRQGAGGYTF
TRBV5-1,-,-,TRBJ2-1,CASSLEGVVRFF
TRBV2,-,-,TRBJ2-5,CASKGGGETQYF
TRBV7-4,TRBD1,-,TRBJ1-5,CASSFRDRGDQPQHF
TRBV28,TRBD1,-,TRBJ1-1,CASSLRDSSKAFF
TRBV5-8,-,-,TRBJ2-3,CASSLLAPSPDTQYF
TRBV11-2,-,-,TRBJ2-5,CASSLQDPQETQYF
TRBV5-1,TRBD2,once,TRBJ2-7,CASSRTSGGYEQYF
TRBV5-1,-,-,TRBJ1-1,CASSAPLGVLTEAFF
TRBV5-4,-,-,TRBJ2-7,CASSLDGPRGEQYF
TRBV6-1,-,-,TRBJ1-5,CASNPGGAVQPQHF
TRBV19,TRBD1,-,TRBJ1-1,CASSILHRGTEAFF